This T cell receptor (beta chain) was observed in a study of human thymus T cells. TCRdb keeps only in-frame clones here, not all; method: immunoSEQ multiplex PCR. The table includes about 120,000 clones, about 93% detected once. The thymus tissue came from resections taken during corrective heart surgery. Serving as donors were healthy Finnish infants, each of whom was having open corrective surgery for congenital heart defects. The CDR3 has 15 residues. Trimming took off 4 bases at V and 2 bases at J, with 12 bases between the two ends. CDR1 and CDR2 (germline): MGHRA, YSYEKL. V usage is TRBV4-1 and J usage is TRBJ2-1; possibly TRBD2 for D (5 bases). The receptor was isolated from a boy younger than two with a congenital heart defect but otherwise immunologically healthy. Specimen: thymus tissue. CDR3 in DNA: TGCGCCAGCAGCCCGCGGGCCCGAGCCTACAATGAGCAGTTCTTC. It is translated as CASSPRARAYNEQFF.